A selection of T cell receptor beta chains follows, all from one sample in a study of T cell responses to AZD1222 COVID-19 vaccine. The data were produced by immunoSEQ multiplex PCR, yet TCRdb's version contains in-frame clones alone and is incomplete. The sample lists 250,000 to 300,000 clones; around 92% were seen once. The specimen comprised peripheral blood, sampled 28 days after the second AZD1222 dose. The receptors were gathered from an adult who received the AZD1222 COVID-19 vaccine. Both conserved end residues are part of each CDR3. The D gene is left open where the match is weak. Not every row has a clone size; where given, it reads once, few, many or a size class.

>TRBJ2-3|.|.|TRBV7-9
CASTGEAGRRSTDTQYF
TGTGCCAGCACAGGGGAGGCGGGACGGAGAAGCACAGATACGCAGTATTTT
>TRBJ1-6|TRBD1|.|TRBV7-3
CASSLTPGQGGSPLHF
TGTGCCAGCAGCTTAACCCCCGGACAGGGAGGTTCACCCCTCCACTTT
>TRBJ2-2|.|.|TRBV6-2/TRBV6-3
CASSYSVYTGLGGELFF
TGTGCCAGCAGTTACTCGGTGTATACAGGGCTTGGCGGGGAGCTGTTTTTT
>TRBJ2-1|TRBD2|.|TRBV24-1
CATSDFLAGGREQFF
TGTGCCACCAGTGATTTCCTAGCGGGGGGAAGAGAGCAGTTCTTC
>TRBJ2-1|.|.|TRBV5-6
CASSQMTRTRSNNEQFF
TGTGCCAGCAGCCAGATGACCCGGACCCGATCGAACAATGAGCAGTTCTTC
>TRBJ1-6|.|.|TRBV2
CASSDGGASPLHF
TGTGCCAGCAGTGACGGGGGGGCCTCACCCCTCCACTTT
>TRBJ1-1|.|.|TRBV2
CASKPGVANTEAFF
TGTGCCAGTAAACCGGGAGTGGCGAACACTGAAGCTTTCTTT
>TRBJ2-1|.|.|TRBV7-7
CASSMGPQENEQFF
TGTGCTAGCAGCATGGGACCGCAAGAGAATGAGCAGTTCTTC
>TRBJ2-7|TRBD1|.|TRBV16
CASSQKIGQGASYEQYF
TGTGCCAGCAGCCAAAAAATAGGACAGGGGGCTAGCTACGAGCAGTACTTC
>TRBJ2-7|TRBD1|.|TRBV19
CASGTGLAYEQYF
TGTGCCAGCGGGACAGGCCTAGCCTACGAGCAGTACTTC
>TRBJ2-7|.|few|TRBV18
CASSPDSYEQYF
TGTGCCAGCTCACCCGACAGCTACGAGCAGTACTTC
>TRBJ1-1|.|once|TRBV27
CASSLTAVNTEAFF
TGTGCCAGCAGTTTAACGGCGGTGAACACTGAAGCTTTCTTT
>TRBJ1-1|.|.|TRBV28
CASSYLTGGDTEAFF
TGTGCCAGCAGCTACCTCACAGGAGGGGACACTGAAGCTTTCTTT
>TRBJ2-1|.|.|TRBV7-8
CASSLSGGWDYNEQFF
TGTGCCAGCAGCCTGTCTGGGGGATGGGACTACAATGAGCAGTTCTTC
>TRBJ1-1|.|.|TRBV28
CASSPGGTNTEAFF
TGTGCCAGCAGTCCAGGAGGAACGAACACTGAAGCTTTCTTT
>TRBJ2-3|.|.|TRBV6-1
CASSEYRQGRGGTDTQYF
TGTGCCAGCAGTGAATACAGACAGGGGAGGGGTGGCACAGATACGCAGTATTTT
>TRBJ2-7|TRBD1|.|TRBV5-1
CASSLHGTGTPEQYF
TGCGCCAGCAGCTTGCACGGGACAGGGACCCCCGAGCAGTACTTC
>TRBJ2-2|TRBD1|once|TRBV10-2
CASREGADAGELFF
TGCGCCAGCAGAGAGGGGGCGGACGCGGGGGAGCTGTTTTTT
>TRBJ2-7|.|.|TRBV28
CATALLRDNSYEQYF
TGTGCCACCGCCCTTCTTCGGGACAACTCCTACGAGCAGTACTTC
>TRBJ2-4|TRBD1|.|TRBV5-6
CASSRQGADKNIQYF
TGTGCCAGCAGCAGACAGGGAGCGGACAAAAACATTCAGTACTTC